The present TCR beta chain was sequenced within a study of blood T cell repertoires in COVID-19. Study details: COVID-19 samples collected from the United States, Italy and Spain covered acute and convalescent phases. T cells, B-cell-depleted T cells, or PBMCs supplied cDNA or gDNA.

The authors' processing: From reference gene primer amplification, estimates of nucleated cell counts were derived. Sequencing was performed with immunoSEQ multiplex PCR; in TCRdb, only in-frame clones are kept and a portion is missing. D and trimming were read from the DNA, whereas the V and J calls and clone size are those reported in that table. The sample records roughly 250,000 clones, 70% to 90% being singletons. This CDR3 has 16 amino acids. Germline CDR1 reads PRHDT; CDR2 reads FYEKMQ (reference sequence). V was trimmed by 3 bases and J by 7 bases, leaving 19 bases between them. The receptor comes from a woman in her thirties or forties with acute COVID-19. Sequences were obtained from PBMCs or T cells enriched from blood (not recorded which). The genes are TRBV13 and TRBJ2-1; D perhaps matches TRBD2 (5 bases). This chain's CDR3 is CASSLWVLEDANEQFF. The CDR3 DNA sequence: TGTGCCAGCAGCTTGTGGGTACTAGAGGATGCAAATGAGCAGTTCTTC. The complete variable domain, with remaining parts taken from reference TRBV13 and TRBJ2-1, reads AAGVIQSPRHLIKEKRETATLKCYPIPRHDTVYWYQQGPGQDPQFLISFYEKMQSDKGSIPDRFSAQQFSDYHSELNMSSLELGDSALYFCASSLWVLEDANEQFFGPGTRLTVL.